This TCR beta chain was observed in a study of CD8 T cells in ankylosing spondylitis. V was trimmed by 6 bases and J by 7 bases, leaving 23 bases between them. CDR3 length: 16 residues. Germline CDR1 and CDR2: SGHRS and YFSETQ. Quantitative 5'-RACE with molecular barcodes generated TCR beta libraries. Each CDR3 protein gets one entry after TCRdb re-called the 5' RACE reads with MiXCR. The sample has roughly 700,000 distinct CDR3 sequences; over 15% are singletons. This clonotype occurred a few times. The antigen remains undetermined. Findings and caveats of the study: The clones that were linked to disease were reported to be significantly enriched in matched synovial fluid samples from ankylosing spondylitis patients. A TCR beta motif made of fewer than ten highly homologous variants seemed typical of ankylosing spondylitis blood.

Sequencing was performed on blood, either unsorted or a sorted T cell fraction (not recorded which). This sequence originates from a male donor with ankylosing spondylitis. The V and J genes are TRBV5-1 and TRBJ2-1, with D possibly matching TRBD1 (6 bases). In nucleotides, the CDR3 is TGCGCCAGCACCAAGGAGGTCGGCAGGGGAGTTAATGAGCAGTTCTTC. Protein: CASTKEVGRGVNEQFF.